The 13 T cell receptor beta chains below come from one sample, sequenced in a study of T-cell reconstitution after alpha-beta-depleted transplantation in children. A TCRbeta library incorporating unique molecular identifiers was prepared. Via MiXCR, TCRdb re-called the PCR reads, giving one row per CDR3 protein. The sample has about 830,000 distinct CDR3 sequences; roughly 15% are singletons. The starting material was PBMCs, mostly from graft donor cells, obtained 360 days after TCRalphabeta/CD19-depleted stem cell transplant. These receptor sequences come from a male patient between 5 and 17 years old who had a stem cell transplant for acute lymphoblastic leukemia, so the T cells may come from the graft donor.

The chain couples TRBV9 to TRBJ1-5; no reliable D call. This CDR3 is built from 16 residues. Per the germline V gene, CDR1 is SGDLS and CDR2 is YYNGEE. V lost 0 bases to trimming and J lost 3 bases, with 13 bases between them. CDR3 in amino acids: CASSVGGETHNQPQHF. DNA for the CDR3: TGTGCCAGCAGCGTAGGAGGTGAGACTCACAATCAGCCCCAGCATTTT.

This clonotype appeared a few times. The J gene is TRBJ2-7, the V gene TRBV27; a possible D gene is TRBD1 (6 bases). Germline assignment: CDR1 MNHEY and CDR2 SMNVEV (reference sequence). V gave up 6 bases and J gave up 2 bases, with 11 bases separating them. The CDR3 runs to 13 residues. CDR3 amino acids: CASRMQGPYEQYF. The CDR3 DNA is TGTGCCAGCAGGATGCAGGGGCCCTACGAGCAGTACTTC.

The chain uses TRBV12-3 or TRBV12-4 and TRBJ2-2; TRBD2 matches 11 bases. V dropped 3 bases and J dropped 6; count of bases not matched to a gene: 6. The CDR3 consists of 16 residues. The CDR3 region is CASSLSSGRTPGELFF. Here the CDR3 DNA reads TGTGCCAGCAGTTTGTCTAGCGGGAGGACCCCCGGGGAGCTGTTTTTT.

Notes on this clonotype: One end of the junction does not line up with germline, which may come from a read error. V and J are TRBV5-1 and TRBJ2-7; D is unresolved. The length of the CDR3 is 13 residues. Germline CDR1 is SGHRS and CDR2 is YFSETQ. CDR3 DNA: TGTGCCAGCAGTTTATCCCTAGCCTACGAGCAGTACTTC. Its protein product is CASSLSLAYEQYF.

The CDR3 here is CASSQIGGDTEAFF. In nucleotides, the CDR3 is TGTGCCAGCAGCCAAATAGGGGGCGACACTGAAGCTTTCTTT. This chain uses TRBV3-1 with TRBJ1-1, with 7 bases lining up with TRBD1. Trimming took 2 bases from V and 3 from J; bases not matched to a gene: 3. In germline, CDR1 is LGHDT, CDR2 YNNKEL (reference sequence). The CDR3 loop spans 14 amino acids.

This sequence joins TRBV20-1 and TRBJ1-4; D gene unclear. The CDR3 length is 12 residues. Germline CDR1 is DFQATT and CDR2 is SNEGSKA (reference sequence). The DNA for the CDR3 is TGCAGCGCCCGGGCGTCTAATGAAAAACTGTTTTTT. It encodes CSARASNEKLFF.

This clonotype was found a few times. This sequence joins TRBV12-3 or TRBV12-4 and TRBJ1-1, with 12 nucleotides matching TRBD1. Trimming took 5 bases from V and 6 from J; bases not matched to a gene: 7. This CDR3 has 15 amino acids. The CDR3 loop reads CASSVRDRGPPEAFF. In DNA, the CDR3 is TGTGCCAGCAGTGTCAGGGACAGGGGGCCCCCTGAAGCTTTCTTT.

This clonotype appeared a few times. The V gene is TRBV7-9, the J gene TRBJ2-1; 9 nucleotides line up with TRBD1. V trimming: 5 bases; J trimming: 2 bases; junction bases outside the gene matches: 7. This CDR3 is 16 amino acids long. Germline V gives CDR1 SEHNR, CDR2 FQNEAQ (reference sequence). Written as DNA, the CDR3 is TGTGCCAGCAGCATCGTGGACAGGGGAGCCTACAATGAGCAGTTCTTC. This encodes CASSIVDRGAYNEQFF.

This clonotype was found a few times. The J gene is TRBJ1-6, the V gene TRBV5-6, with D hard to call. There are 13 residues in the CDR3. Germline values: CDR1 SGHDT, CDR2 YYEEEE. Trimming took off 1 base at V and 6 bases at J, with 5 bases between the two ends. The CDR3 is CASSLLGNSPLHF. For the CDR3, the DNA is TGTGCCAGCAGCTTGCTCGGTAATTCACCCCTCCACTTT.

The chain is built from TRBV3-1 and TRBJ2-4; unclear D gene. The V end lost 3 bases, the J end lost 4 bases, and 7 bases lay between the germline ends. The CDR3 consists of 13 residues. Germline CDR1 is LGHDT and CDR2 is YNNKEL (reference sequence). The chain's CDR3 is CASSHGPKNIQYF. The DNA of the CDR3 is TGTGCCAGCAGCCACGGGCCGAAAAACATTCAGTACTTC. The complete variable domain, with remaining parts taken from reference TRBV3-1 and TRBJ2-4, reads DTAVSQTPKYLVTQMGNDKSIKCEQNLGHDTMYWYKQDSKKFLKIMFSYNNKELIINETVPNRFSPKSPDKAHLNLHINSLELGDSAVYFCASSHGPKNIQYFGAGTRLSVL.

This clonotype has just a few counts. This chain uses TRBV6-5 with TRBJ1-2; no clear D gene. Between the trimmed V and J ends, which lost 6 bases and 0 bases, there was a span of 11 bases. The CDR3 runs to 14 residues. Looked up from germline, CDR1 is MNHEY and CDR2 is SVGAGI. The chain's CDR3 is CASSQATTNYGYTF. The CDR3 bases are TGTGCCAGCAGCCAGGCTACGACTAACTATGGCTACACCTTC.

The chain uses TRBV6-2 or TRBV6-3 and TRBJ2-7, with TRBD2 identical over 8 bases. The CDR3 spans 14 residues. The germline V gene has CDR1 MNHEY and CDR2 SVGEGT. Germline trimming cut 2 bases from V and 3 bases from J; bases unmatched to any gene: 3. CDR3 loop: CASSYPGGYYEQYF. In nucleotides, the CDR3 is TGTGCCAGCAGTTACCCGGGGGGGTACTACGAGCAGTACTTC.

The table lists this clonotype with a few counts. J is TRBJ1-5 and V is TRBV20-1, with D maybe TRBD1 (5 bases). The CDR3 consists of 11 residues. Trimming removed 4 bases from V and 5 bases from J, with 6 bases in between. Germline CDR1 and CDR2: DFQATT and SNEGSKA (reference sequence). CDR3 in DNA: TGCAGTGCTACAGGGCATCAGCCCCAGCATTTT. Translated, it gives CSATGHQPQHF.